The 15 T cell receptor beta chains reported below all come from one sample, sequenced in a study of blood T cell repertoires in COVID-19. The assay was immunoSEQ multiplex PCR, and TCRdb's table has in-frame clones only and misses some. The table has around 460,000 clones, about 90% seen once. Sequenced sample: peripheral blood. All receptors come from a man aged 18-30 years with COVID-19, enrolled during active disease.

The V call is TRBV3-1 (or the pseudogene TRBV3-2), the J call TRBJ1-1; D perhaps matches TRBD1 (5 bases). The V and J ends lost 0 bases and 7 bases respectively, with 12 bases between them. CDR1 is LGHDT, CDR2 YNNKEL, per germline (reference sequence). The CDR3 covers 14 residues. CDR3 protein: CASSQDGGGSEAFF. In DNA, the CDR3 is TGTGCCAGCAGCCAAGACGGGGGAGGGAGTGAAGCTTTCTTT.

The J gene is TRBJ2-5, the V gene TRBV29-1; a weak D match, TRBD2 (5 bases). CDR3 size: 12 residues. V shed 3 bases and J shed 5 bases, with 10 bases lying between them. Looked up from germline, CDR1 is SQVTM and CDR2 is ANQGSEA. The CDR3 protein is CSVDESGETQYF. The CDR3 DNA sequence: TGCAGCGTTGATGAGTCGGGGGAGACCCAGTACTTC. The whole variable domain, remainder taken from reference TRBV29-1 and TRBJ2-5, is SAVISQKPSRDICQRGTSLTIQCQVDSQVTMMFWYRQQPGQSLTLIATANQGSEATYESGFVIDKFPISRPNLTFSTLTVSNMSPEDSSIYLCSVDESGETQYFGPGTRLLVL.

The chain has TRBV5-5 and TRBJ2-3, with TRBD2 identical over 10 bases. Germline V gene sequence: CDR1 SGHKS, CDR2 YYEKEE (reference sequence). The V segment lost 5 bases and the J segment 2 bases; nucleotides outside the gene matches: 5. The CDR3 is 15 amino acids. The CDR3 spells CASRDGLAVTDTQYF. CDR3 DNA: TGTGCCAGCAGGGACGGACTAGCGGTCACAGATACGCAGTATTTT.

V gene TRBV24-1 combines with J gene TRBJ1-5, with D possibly TRBD1 on 6 matching bases. With 8 bases removed from V and 4 bases from J, the gap between germline ends came to 14 bases. The CDR3 has 14 residues. CDR1 and CDR2 (germline): KGHDR, SFDVKD. CDR3 DNA sequence: TGTGCCACCACCAGGGGAGCCTTAAATCAGCCCCAGCATTTT. This translates into CATTRGALNQPQHF.

The V and J genes are TRBV12-5 and TRBJ2-7, with 9 bases identical to TRBD2. Losses at the gene ends were 4 bases for V and 2 bases for J; bases not matched to a gene: 12. The CDR3 covers 17 residues. Germline V gene lookup returns CDR1 LGHNT and CDR2 FRNRAP. This CDR3 is CASGSLEAGGQTYEQYF. In DNA form, the CDR3 reads TGTGCTAGTGGTTCACTAGAAGCGGGAGGCCAGACCTACGAGCAGTACTTC.

This chain joins TRBV4-1 and TRBJ2-7; 9 positions agree with TRBD1. The germline gives CDR1 MGHRA, CDR2 YSYEKL. This CDR3 is built from 14 residues. V shed 2 bases and J 6 bases; nucleotides not matched to a gene: 5. Here the CDR3 DNA reads TGCGCCAGCAGCCAACCGGGACAGGGAGGCGAGCAGTACTTC. Its translation: CASSQPGQGGEQYF.

The chain is built from TRBV6-5 and TRBJ2-7; weak D call: TRBD1 (7 bases). The V gene lost 5 bases and the J gene lost 3 bases, with 17 bases spanning the gap. Germline-derived CDR1 and CDR2 are MNHEY and SVGAGI. The CDR3 is 15 residues long. The CDR3 spells CASSPRQGGIYEQYF. The CDR3 region has the DNA TGTGCCAGCAGTCCGAGACAGGGCGGGATCTACGAGCAGTACTTC.

The chain links TRBV14 to TRBJ1-3; TRBD1 matches 8 bases. This CDR3 comprises 15 residues. CDR1 and CDR2 (germline): SGHDN, FVKESK. Trimming cost V 5 bases and J 1 base; bases outside gene matches: 4. In DNA form, the CDR3 reads TGTGCCAGCAGCAACACAGGGGGATCTGGAAACACCATATATTTT. Translation: CASSNTGGSGNTIYF.

The chain is built from TRBV16 and TRBJ2-1; 9 nucleotides line up with TRBD1. With V trimmed by 2 bases and J by 3 bases, 5 bases remained unmatched. From germline, CDR1 is KGHSY and CDR2 FQNENV. There are 16 residues in the CDR3. DNA for the CDR3: TGTGCCAGCAGCCAAGTAAGGACAGGGGTCTACAATGAGCAGTTCTTC. Its translation is CASSQVRTGVYNEQFF.

A word on this clone: This same CDR3 is encoded by further DNA sequences in the sample. The chain links TRBV7-9 to TRBJ2-5, with 8 bases matching TRBD2. The J segment lost 5 bases and the V segment lost 1 base, leaving 6 bases of the junction unmatched. In germline, CDR1 is SEHNR, CDR2 FQNEAQ (reference sequence). The CDR3 extends over 15 amino acids. CDR3 nucleotides: TGTGCCAGCAGCTTAGGGTTTGCGGGAGGTGAGACCCAGTACTTC. This translates into CASSLGFAGGETQYF.

The chain has TRBV6-5 and TRBJ1-1; 8 nucleotides agree with TRBD1. Germline CDR1 is MNHEY and CDR2 is SVGAGI. The ends lost 0 bases at V and 6 bases at J; junction bases unmatched: 6. The CDR3 is 15 amino acids. CDR3 protein: CASSYSNRGYSEAFF. The CDR3 coding sequence is TGTGCCAGCAGTTACTCGAACAGGGGGTATTCTGAAGCTTTCTTT.

The gene calls are TRBV3-1 (or the pseudogene TRBV3-2) and TRBJ1-2; D possibly corresponds to TRBD1 (5 bases). Looked up from germline, CDR1 is LGHDT and CDR2 is YNNKEL (reference sequence). The CDR3 has 12 residues. V was shortened by 4 bases and J by 8 bases, with 11 bases between the two germline ends. The CDR3 DNA is TGTGCCAGCAGCCTGGAGGGGTACGGCTACACCTTC. Its protein is CASSLEGYGYTF.

The chain combines TRBV7-9 with TRBJ2-2; a weak D match, TRBD2 (6 bases). CDR3 length: 16 amino acids. Trimming took 1 base from V and 3 from J, leaving 12 bases between them. Germline CDR1 and CDR2: SEHNR and FQNEAQ (reference sequence). The chain's CDR3 is CASSLVSGEYTGELFF. DNA for the CDR3: TGTGCCAGCAGCTTAGTTTCGGGGGAGTACACCGGGGAGCTGTTTTTT.

The rearrangement uses TRBV10-3 and TRBJ2-3; weak D call: TRBD2 (6 bases). The CDR3 is 15 residues long. The ends were cut back, 6 bases at V and 0 bases at J, with 13 bases in the middle. Germline loops: CDR1 ENHRY, CDR2 SYGVKD. The CDR3 protein is CAISGSRPSTDTQYF. The CDR3 nucleotides read TGTGCCATCAGCGGGAGCCGGCCCAGCACAGATACGCAGTATTTT.

V and J are TRBV21-1 and TRBJ2-5; TRBD2, the table's D call, lacks a check against the DNA. TRBV21-1 is reported as a pseudogene. This CDR3 region has 20 residues. The CDR3 here is CASTQTGSEALCAVRETQYF. The CDR3 DNA reads as TGTGCCAGCACCCAAACCGGCTCAGAAGCCCTTTGTGCGGTCCGGGAGACCCAGTACTTC.